The rows below give T cell receptor beta chains drawn from one sample of a study of cytomegalovirus exposure and HLA in healthy donors. Libraries were prepared by immunoSEQ multiplex PCR; TCRdb keeps only in-frame clonotypes and omits some of them. The table records about 150,000 clones, roughly 68% of them present only once. The sample was PBMCs. The origin of the receptors is a man aged 25-40 years in good health and CMV-seropositive. Both conserved end residues are part of each CDR3. D genes are given only for firm matches. Size is omitted from some rows. Given values are once, few, many or a class for expanded clones.

J gene,clone size,V gene,D gene,CDR3 DNA,CDR3 protein
TRBJ1-4,-,TRBV9,TRBD1,TGTGCCAGCAGCCCGGGGGACAGTGAAAAACTGTTTTTT,CASSPGDSEKLFF
TRBJ2-7,-,TRBV28,TRBD1,TGTGCCAGCAGTACACCGGGACAGGGCTTACGCGAGCAGTACTTC,CASSTPGQGLREQYF
TRBJ2-5,-,TRBV13,-,TGTGCCAGCAGCTTAGAGAGAGAAGAGACCCAGTACTTC,CASSLEREETQYF
TRBJ1-2,few,TRBV6-5,TRBD1,TGTGCCAGCAGCAACACAGGGGGCCTCTATGGCTACACCTTC,CASSNTGGLYGYTF
TRBJ2-1,once,TRBV4-2,-,TGTGCCAGCAGCCAAGATCCAACGGGAGCTAATGAGCAGTTCTTC,CASSQDPTGANEQFF
TRBJ2-7,-,TRBV9,-,TGTGCCAGCAGCGTAGTCCCCGGGGTAGAGCAGTACTTC,CASSVVPGVEQYF
TRBJ2-1,-,TRBV6-6,-,TGTGCCAGCAGTTACTCGGCCAGCGGATCCTACAATGAGCAGTTCTTC,CASSYSASGSYNEQFF
TRBJ1-1,-,TRBV6-5,-,TGTGCCAGCAGTTACAACAGGGACACCACTGAAGCTTTCTTT,CASSYNRDTTEAFF
TRBJ2-3,-,TRBV18,TRBD2,TGTGCCAGCTCACTACGGGAGGACACAGATACGCAGTATTTT,CASSLREDTDTQYF
TRBJ2-1,few,TRBV7-9,-,TGTGCCAGCAGCTTAGCGGGAGGAATTTTCTATGAGCAGTTCTTC,CASSLAGGIFYEQFF
TRBJ2-5,-,TRBV7-2,-,TGTGCCAGCAGCCCATCTGGCGGGCGAGAGACCCAGTACTTC,CASSPSGGRETQYF
TRBJ2-1,-,TRBV10-1,TRBD2,TGCGCCAGCAGTGAAAGGAGCGGGGTTGGCAATGAGCAGTTCTTC,CASSERSGVGNEQFF
TRBJ1-1,-,TRBV7-8,TRBD1,TGTGCCAGCAGCCTAGTCGGCCAGGGGGCGAGCACTGAAGCTTTCTTT,CASSLVGQGASTEAFF
TRBJ1-3,-,TRBV12-5,-,TGTGCTAGTGGTCTCATGCGGGGGGACCTGGGAAACACCATATATTTT,CASGLMRGDLGNTIYF
TRBJ1-2,once,TRBV18,TRBD1,TGTGCCAGCTCCCAAGGGACAGGGGGTAACTATGGCTACACCTTC,CASSQGTGGNYGYTF
TRBJ1-4,-,TRBV18,-,TGTGCCAGCTCACCCTTAGAGACAACTAATGAAAAACTGTTTTTT,CASSPLETTNEKLFF
TRBJ1-2,-,TRBV7-3,TRBD1,TGTGCCAGCAGCTCACAGGGGAATAACTATGGCTACACCTTC,CASSSQGNNYGYTF